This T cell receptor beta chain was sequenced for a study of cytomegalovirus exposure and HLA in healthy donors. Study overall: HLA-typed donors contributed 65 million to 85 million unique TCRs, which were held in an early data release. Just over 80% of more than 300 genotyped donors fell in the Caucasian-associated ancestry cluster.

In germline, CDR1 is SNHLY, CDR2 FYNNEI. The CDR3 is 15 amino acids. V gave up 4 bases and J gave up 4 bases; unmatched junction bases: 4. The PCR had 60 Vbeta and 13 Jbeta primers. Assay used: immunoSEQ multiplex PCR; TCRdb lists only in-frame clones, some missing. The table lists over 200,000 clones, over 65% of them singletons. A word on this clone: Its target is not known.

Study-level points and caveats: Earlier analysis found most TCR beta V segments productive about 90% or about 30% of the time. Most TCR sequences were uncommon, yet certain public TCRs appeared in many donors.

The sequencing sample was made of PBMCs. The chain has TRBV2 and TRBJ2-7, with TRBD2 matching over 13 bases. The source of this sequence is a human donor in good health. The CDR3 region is CASSAKTSGRYEQYF. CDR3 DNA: TGTGCCAGCAGTGCAAAGACTAGCGGGAGGTACGAGCAGTACTTC. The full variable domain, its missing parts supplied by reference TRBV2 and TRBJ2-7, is EPEVTQTPSHQVTQMGQEVILRCVPISNHLYFYWYRQILGQKVEFLVSFYNNEISEKSEIFDDQFSVERPDGSNFTLKIRSTKLEDSAMYFCASSAKTSGRYEQYFGPGTRLTVT.